These 6 T cell receptor beta chains originate from one sample sequenced in a study of regulatory T cells in long-lasting Graves disease. Noted time point: newly diagnosed GD, antithyroid drugs for less than 3 months. From RNA extracted from PBMCs, the TCR library was made. iRepertoire HTBI primers and Arm-PCR of CDR3 regions built TCR beta libraries. Via MiXCR, TCRdb re-called the multiplex PCR reads, giving one row per CDR3 protein. The data contain about 620,000 distinct CDR3 sequences, roughly 15% of them seen just once; the ten biggest clones take up under 20%. This sample also appeared in a second study, on T cells in Graves' hyperthyroidism and ophthalmopathy.

Material: peripheral blood mononuclear cells (PBMCs), obtained at new diagnosis, from a patient treated with antithyroid drugs. Receptor source: a woman in her twenties or thirties with Graves disease.

This clonotype was seen more than once but under ten times. The CDR3 reads CANKAMTSNEKLFF. CDR3 nucleotide sequence: TGTGCCAACAAGGCGATGACAAGTAATGAAAAACTGTTTTTT. The chain combines TRBV2 with TRBJ1-4; D gene unclear. CDR3 length: 14 amino acids. V shed 10 bases and J shed 4 bases, with 16 bases lying between them. Germline CDR1 and CDR2: SNHLY and FYNNEI.

V usage is TRBV19 and J usage is TRBJ1-5; a possible D gene is TRBD1 (6 bases). The germline V gene has CDR1 LNHDA and CDR2 SQIVND (reference sequence). The CDR3 covers 12 residues. Deletions cut 7 bases from V and 6 bases from J, with 10 bases between. Here the CDR3 reads CASTTGSQPQHF. CDR3 nucleotide sequence: TGTGCCAGTACAACAGGGAGTCAGCCCCAGCATTTT.

The DNA for the CDR3 is TGTGCCAGCAGTCACCGGTGGGATGAGCAGTTCTTC. This translates into CASSHRWDEQFF. The rearrangement links TRBV6-2 or TRBV6-3 to TRBJ2-1; D gene unclear. V shed 5 bases and J shed 8 bases, with 10 bases lying between them. From germline, CDR1 is MNHEY and CDR2 SVGEGT. This CDR3 has 12 amino acids.

This clonotype was counted many times. This chain joins TRBV12-3 or TRBV12-4 and TRBJ1-5; the match to TRBD1 covers 8 bases. V shed 6 bases and J 2 bases; nucleotides not matched to a gene: 6. This CDR3 is 15 amino acids long. CDR3 sequence: CASSLDRAGNQPQHF. The CDR3, as DNA: TGTGCCAGCAGCTTGGACAGGGCCGGCAATCAGCCCCAGCATTTT.

This clonotype was counted a few times. The chain combines TRBV20-1 with TRBJ1-2; maybe TRBD1 (5 bases). This CDR3 has 14 residues. Trimming stripped 2 bases from V and 2 bases from J, with 12 bases between. Germline CDR1 reads DFQATT; CDR2 reads SNEGSKA (reference sequence). The CDR3 loop reads CSARIWGENYGYTF. The CDR3 DNA follows: TGCAGTGCTAGAATTTGGGGCGAGAACTATGGCTACACCTTC.

This clonotype was counted many times. The V and J genes are TRBV11-2 and TRBJ2-7; TRBD2 matches at 10 bases. Germline assignment: CDR1 SGHAT and CDR2 FQNNGV. The V segment lost 1 base and the J segment 3 bases; nucleotides outside the gene matches: 3. The CDR3 is 15 residues long. In DNA, the CDR3 is TGTGCCAGCAGCTTAGCTAGCGGGGGTTACTACGAGCAGTACTTC. Translating gives CASSLASGGYYEQYF.